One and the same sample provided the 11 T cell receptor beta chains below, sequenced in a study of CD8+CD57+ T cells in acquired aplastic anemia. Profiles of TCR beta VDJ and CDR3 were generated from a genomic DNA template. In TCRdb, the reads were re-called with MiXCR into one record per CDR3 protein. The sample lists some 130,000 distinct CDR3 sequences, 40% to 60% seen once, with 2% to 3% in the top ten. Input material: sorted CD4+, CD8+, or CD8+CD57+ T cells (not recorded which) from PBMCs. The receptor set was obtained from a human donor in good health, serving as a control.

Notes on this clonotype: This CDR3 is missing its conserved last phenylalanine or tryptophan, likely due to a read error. CDR3 region: CASIKRTSGHETQYL. In nucleotides, the CDR3 is TGTGCCAGCATCAAGAGGACTAGCGGGCACGAGACCCAGTACCTC. The chain joins TRBV7-3 to TRBJ2-5; TRBD2 matches 11 bases. V shed 7 bases and J 5 bases; nucleotides not matched to a gene: 9. There are 15 residues in the CDR3. Germline V gene data show CDR1 as SGHTA and CDR2 as FQGTGA.

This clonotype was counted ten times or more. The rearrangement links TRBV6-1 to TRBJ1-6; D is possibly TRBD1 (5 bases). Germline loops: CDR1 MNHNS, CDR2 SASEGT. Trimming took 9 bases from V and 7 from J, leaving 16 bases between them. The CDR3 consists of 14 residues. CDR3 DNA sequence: TGTGCCAGTCGACCGGGACCAAAAAATTCACCCCTCCACTTT. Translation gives CASRPGPKNSPLHF.

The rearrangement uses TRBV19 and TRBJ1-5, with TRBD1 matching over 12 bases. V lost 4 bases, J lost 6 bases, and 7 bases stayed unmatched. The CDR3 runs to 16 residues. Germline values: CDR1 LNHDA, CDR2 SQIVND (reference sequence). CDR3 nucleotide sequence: TGTGCCAGTAGTAGACCGGGACAGGGGGCGCGTCAGCCCCAGCATTTT. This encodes CASSRPGQGARQPQHF.

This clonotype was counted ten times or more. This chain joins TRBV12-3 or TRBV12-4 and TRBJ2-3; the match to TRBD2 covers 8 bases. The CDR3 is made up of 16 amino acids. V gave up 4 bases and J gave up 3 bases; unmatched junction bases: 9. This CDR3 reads CASSYQRGIFTDTQYF. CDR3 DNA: TGTGCCAGCAGTTACCAGCGGGGGATCTTTACAGATACGCAGTATTTT.

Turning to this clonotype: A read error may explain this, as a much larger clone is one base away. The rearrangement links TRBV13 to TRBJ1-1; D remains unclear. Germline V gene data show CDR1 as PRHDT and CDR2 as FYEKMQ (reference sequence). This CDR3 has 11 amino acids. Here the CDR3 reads CASSVNTGAFF. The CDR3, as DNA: TGTGCCAGCAGCGTAAACACTGGAGCTTTCTTT.

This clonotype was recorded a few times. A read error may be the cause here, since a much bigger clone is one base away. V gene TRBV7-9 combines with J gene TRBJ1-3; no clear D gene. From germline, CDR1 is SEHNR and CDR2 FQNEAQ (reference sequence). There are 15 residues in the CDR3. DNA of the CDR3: TGTGCCGGCAGCTCCGAGGCGAGCTCTGGAAACACCATATATTTT. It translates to CAGSSEASSGNTIYF.

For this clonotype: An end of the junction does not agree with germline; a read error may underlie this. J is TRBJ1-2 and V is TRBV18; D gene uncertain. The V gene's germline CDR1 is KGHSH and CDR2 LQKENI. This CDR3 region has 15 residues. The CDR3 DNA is TGTGCCGGCTCACCGGAAATGAGGGCTAACTATGGCTACACCTTC. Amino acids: CAGSPEMRANYGYTF.

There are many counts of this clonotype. CDR3 DNA sequence: TGTGCCAGCAGCTTTAGGCCGGACAGCTACTACGAGCAGTACTTC. It encodes CASSFRPDSYYEQYF. The chain recombines TRBV6-1 with TRBJ2-7, with a weak D call TRBD1 (6 bases). This CDR3 comprises 15 residues. V lost 6 bases to trimming and J lost 3 bases, with 18 bases between them. Per germline, CDR1 MNHNS and CDR2 SASEGT.

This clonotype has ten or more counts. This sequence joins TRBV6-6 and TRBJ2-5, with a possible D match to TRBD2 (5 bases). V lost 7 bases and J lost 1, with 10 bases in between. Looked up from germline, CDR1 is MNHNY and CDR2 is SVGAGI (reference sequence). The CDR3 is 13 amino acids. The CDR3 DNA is TGTGCCAGCAAAGAGGACTTCCAAGAGACCCAGTACTTC. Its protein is CASKEDFQETQYF.

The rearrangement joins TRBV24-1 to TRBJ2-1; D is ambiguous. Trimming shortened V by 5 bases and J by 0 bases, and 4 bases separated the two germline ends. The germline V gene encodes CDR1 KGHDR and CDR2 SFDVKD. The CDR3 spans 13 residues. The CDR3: CATSAYSYNEQFF. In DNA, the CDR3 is TGTGCCACCAGTGCATACTCCTACAATGAGCAGTTCTTC.

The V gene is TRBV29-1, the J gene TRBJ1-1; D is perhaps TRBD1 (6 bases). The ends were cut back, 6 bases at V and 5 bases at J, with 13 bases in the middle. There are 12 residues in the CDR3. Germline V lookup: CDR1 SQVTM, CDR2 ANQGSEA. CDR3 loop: CSVEWGQTEAFF. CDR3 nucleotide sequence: TGCAGCGTCGAATGGGGGCAGACTGAAGCTTTCTTT.